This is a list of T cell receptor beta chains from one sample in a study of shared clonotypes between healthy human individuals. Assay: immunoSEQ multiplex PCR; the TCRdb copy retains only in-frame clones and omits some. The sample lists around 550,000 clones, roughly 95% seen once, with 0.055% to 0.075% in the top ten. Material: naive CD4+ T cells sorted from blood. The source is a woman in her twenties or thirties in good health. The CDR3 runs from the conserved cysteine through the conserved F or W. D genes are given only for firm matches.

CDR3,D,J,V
CASSFTGQEFVLTF,NA,TRBJ2-6,TRBV5-6
CASKTVGLSYNEQFF,NA,TRBJ2-1,TRBV19
CASSLRTDYEQYF,NA,TRBJ2-7,TRBV7-6
CASSRGQGHEKLFF,TRBD1,TRBJ1-4,TRBV5-6
CASSLGGLRNEQFF,TRBD1,TRBJ2-1,TRBV7-1
CASSGDGQETQYF,NA,TRBJ2-5,TRBV28
CASSPKRTQETQYF,NA,TRBJ2-5,TRBV11-2
CASRQKNYGYTF,NA,TRBJ1-2,TRBV28
CASRPGHPGHEQYF,NA,TRBJ2-7,TRBV28
CASSDRQGDYEQYF,NA,TRBJ2-7,TRBV6-5
CASSQGSSVRTQYF,NA,TRBJ2-5,TRBV4-1
CASSLGRSTEAFF,NA,TRBJ1-1,TRBV28
CASSPRQANEQYF,NA,TRBJ2-7,TRBV5-1
CASSLMETGGHDHIQYF,TRBD1,TRBJ2-4,TRBV5-8
CASSTTEYYGYTF,NA,TRBJ1-2,TRBV28
CASSYRQGGYTF,NA,TRBJ1-2,TRBV6-5
CASGAYRGSYEQYF,TRBD1,TRBJ2-7,TRBV28
CASRERTAANTGELFF,NA,TRBJ2-2,TRBV27
CASSRDRGRGYTF,TRBD1,TRBJ1-2,TRBV6-5
CASEVPAYEQYF,NA,TRBJ2-7,TRBV2
CASSRTGVSPLHF,TRBD1,TRBJ1-6,TRBV19
CATHASSSNQPQHF,NA,TRBJ1-5,TRBV15
CASSKHSSYEQYF,NA,NA,TRBV27
CASSGPISYEQYF,NA,TRBJ2-7,TRBV13
CASSPGADSYEQYF,NA,TRBJ2-7,TRBV18
CASSLAGAAFGNGYTF,NA,TRBJ1-2,TRBV7-2
CATCSGTTNTGELFF,TRBD2,TRBJ2-2,TRBV6-5
CASRGDAYNQPQHF,NA,TRBJ1-5,TRBV10-2
CASSGTSQETQYF,NA,TRBJ2-5,TRBV5-4
CASRPRPGPPAEKLFF,NA,TRBJ1-4,TRBV28
CAWSASSYEQYF,NA,TRBJ2-7,TRBV30
CASSSAGAPKGDGYTF,NA,TRBJ1-2,TRBV6-6
CASRLAGDYGELFF,NA,TRBJ2-2,TRBV27
CASRSTDRGYGYEQYF,TRBD1,TRBJ2-7,TRBV28
CASSRVFTGGTEAFF,TRBD1,TRBJ1-1,TRBV6-5
CASMNRGRVLGYTF,TRBD1,TRBJ1-2,TRBV28
CASSQGLAGEYKRDTQYF,TRBD2,TRBJ2-3,TRBV4-1
CASAAGHQETQYF,NA,TRBJ2-5,TRBV6-5
CASSLVPSVQETQYF,NA,TRBJ2-5,TRBV5-1
CSAQRYEQYF,NA,TRBJ2-7,TRBV20-1
CASSLGLAGDEQYF,TRBD2,TRBJ2-7,TRBV5-4
CASSWDRANTGELFF,TRBD1,TRBJ2-2,TRBV5-1
CASRFQGANEKLFF,NA,TRBJ1-4,TRBV28
CASSLGISGRKNYEQYF,TRBD2,TRBJ2-7,TRBV5-1
CASSLAGSSYEQYF,NA,TRBJ2-7,TRBV5-1
CASSQNSGNTIYF,NA,TRBJ1-3,TRBV19